Listed here are 22 T cell receptor beta chains from one sample, sequenced in a study of T-cell reconstitution after alpha-beta-depleted transplantation in children. A library of TCRbeta sequences, prepared with unique molecular identifiers, was generated. Each CDR3 protein gets one entry after TCRdb re-called the PCR reads with MiXCR. The sample holds more than 400,000 distinct CDR3 sequences, around two fifths seen once. The sample here was PBMCs, taken before TCRalphabeta/CD19-depleted stem cell transplant. These receptors all stem from a girl aged 2 to 9 with aplastic anemia, due to receive a stem cell transplant.

The genes are TRBV30 and TRBJ2-5; unclear D gene. The ends were cut back, 1 base at V and 1 base at J, with 13 bases in the middle. The CDR3 is 15 amino acids. Looked up from germline, CDR1 is GTSNPN and CDR2 is SVGIG (reference sequence). CDR3 residues: CAWSADKGLQETQYF. The CDR3 nucleotides are TGTGCCTGGAGTGCCGATAAGGGCCTCCAAGAGACCCAGTACTTC.

The chain has TRBV4-3 and TRBJ2-3, with 8 bases aligning to TRBD2. Germline CDR1 LGHNA, CDR2 YSLEER. The CDR3 runs 16 residues. J was trimmed by 4 bases and V by 0 bases; bases with no gene match: 6. CDR3 protein: CASSQDRSGSPDTQYF. The DNA for the CDR3 is TGCGCCAGCAGCCAAGATCGCAGCGGGAGTCCAGATACGCAGTATTTT.

V gene TRBV6-5 combines with J gene TRBJ2-4; D might be TRBD1 or TRBD2, each matching 5 bases. Germline CDR1 MNHEY, CDR2 SVGAGI. V was clipped by 4 bases and J by 0 bases, with 10 bases between them. The CDR3 runs to 15 residues. CDR3 in amino acids: CASSLGELAKNIQYF. In DNA form, the CDR3 reads TGTGCCAGCAGTTTAGGGGAGCTAGCCAAAAACATTCAGTACTTC.

This clonotype has a single count. This chain joins TRBV20-1 and TRBJ2-1, with 9 bases identical to TRBD2. Germline values: CDR1 DFQATT, CDR2 SNEGSKA (reference sequence). The junction had 16 bases not matched to a gene; V was cut back by 5 bases and J by 8 bases. The CDR3 covers 16 residues. CDR3 region: CSAAPGGRAVWDEQFF. In nucleotides, the CDR3 is TGCAGTGCTGCGCCGGGCGGGAGGGCGGTATGGGATGAGCAGTTCTTC.

This rearrangement joins TRBV18 to TRBJ2-3; D remains ambiguous. Germline V gives CDR1 KGHSH, CDR2 LQKENI. Between the trimmed V and J ends, which lost 1 base and 6 bases, there was a span of 11 bases. The CDR3 loop spans 14 amino acids. The CDR3 sequence is CASSPRQTADTQYF. DNA of the CDR3: TGTGCCAGCTCACCACGGCAGACGGCTGATACGCAGTATTTT.

The chain recombines TRBV20-1 with TRBJ1-5; D is unresolved. The CDR3 totals 13 residues. Germline V gene data show CDR1 as DFQATT and CDR2 as SNEGSKA (reference sequence). The ends were cut back, 6 bases at V and 0 bases at J, with 9 bases in the middle. Here the CDR3 reads CSAAYYSNQPQHF. CDR3 nucleotide sequence: TGCAGTGCGGCATACTATAGCAATCAGCCCCAGCATTTT.

V usage is TRBV20-1 and J usage is TRBJ2-2; 7 bases match TRBD2. The J segment lost 5 bases and the V segment lost 1 base, leaving 7 bases of the junction unmatched. CDR1 and CDR2 from the germline V gene are DFQATT and SNEGSKA (reference sequence). The CDR3 is made up of 15 amino acids. The DNA of the CDR3 is TGCAGTGCTAGAGGGGTAACTAGCGTTACCGGGGAGCTGTTTTTT. Translating it yields CSARGVTSVTGELFF.

Comment on this clonotype: A read error may account for a junction end that differs from germline. The chain couples TRBV20-1 to TRBJ2-3, with 9 bases identical to TRBD1. The CDR3 has 15 amino acids. Per the germline V gene, CDR1 is DFQATT and CDR2 is SNEGSKA (reference sequence). The CDR3 is CSGRAGDRATDTQYF. As DNA, the CDR3 is TGCAGTGGTAGAGCAGGGGACAGGGCCACAGATACGCAGTATTTT.

This clonotype was seen a few times. The chain uses TRBV7-9 and TRBJ2-7, with D maybe TRBD1 (6 bases). Between the trimmed V and J ends, which lost 2 bases and 4 bases, there was a span of 15 bases. CDR1 and CDR2 (germline): SEHNR, FQNEAQ (reference sequence). The CDR3 has 15 residues. The CDR3 sequence: CASSLWGQVDYEQYF. The DNA of the CDR3 is TGTGCCAGCAGCTTATGGGGGCAGGTTGATTACGAGCAGTACTTC.

This clonotype was detected many times. The chain has TRBV18 and TRBJ1-2; D is ambiguous. Germline V gives CDR1 KGHSH, CDR2 LQKENI. V was pared by 3 bases and J by 6 bases, with 11 bases between. The CDR3 runs 13 residues. The CDR3 loop reads CASSPTARDGYTF. The CDR3 DNA reads as TGTGCCAGCTCACCTACGGCTAGGGATGGCTACACCTTC.

This clonotype was seen a handful of times. The chain's CDR3 is CASRRQGVNEKLFF. The CDR3 nucleotides are TGTGCCAGCAGGAGACAGGGGGTAAATGAAAAACTGTTTTTT. J is TRBJ1-4 and V is TRBV12-3 or TRBV12-4, with TRBD1 matching over 9 bases. The CDR3 has 14 amino acids. After removal of 6 bases from V and 5 bases from J, the junction contained 4 bases not matched to a gene.

The gene calls are TRBV6-2 or TRBV6-3 and TRBJ2-2, with a weak D call TRBD1 (5 bases). The CDR3 is 17 amino acids. Looked up from germline, CDR1 is MNHEY and CDR2 is SVGEGT. Trimming stripped 6 bases from V and 0 bases from J, with 17 bases between. The CDR3 region has the DNA TGTGCCAGCAGCCCAAGGACATCCCCTCCGAACACCGGGGAGCTGTTTTTT. Amino acid sequence: CASSPRTSPPNTGELFF.

This chain connects TRBV5-1 to TRBJ2-1; D unresolved. The CDR3 loop spans 11 amino acids. The germline V gene encodes CDR1 SGHRS and CDR2 YFSETQ. The V end lost 0 bases, the J end lost 14 bases, and 9 bases lay between the germline ends. The CDR3 region has the DNA TGCGCCAGCAGCTTGGATAACAATAAGTTCTTC. Translating it yields CASSLDNNKFF.

A few counts support this clonotype. The chain combines TRBV20-1 with TRBJ2-3, with 7 bases aligning to TRBD2. The CDR3 is 14 residues long. The germline CDR1 and CDR2 sequences are DFQATT and SNEGSKA (reference sequence). The ends lost 4 bases at V and 0 bases at J; junction bases unmatched: 4. This chain's CDR3 is CSAIKAGSTDTQYF. The CDR3 DNA sequence: TGCAGTGCTATTAAAGCGGGAAGCACAGATACGCAGTATTTT.

The V call is TRBV20-1, the J call TRBJ2-1; TRBD2 agrees at 11 bases. Per germline, CDR1 DFQATT and CDR2 SNEGSKA (reference sequence). Trimming at V came to 0 bases and at J to 10 bases, leaving 11 bases not matched to a gene. This CDR3 contains 16 residues. The chain's CDR3 is CSARDRGTSGGREQFF. The CDR3 region has the DNA TGCAGTGCTAGAGATCGCGGGACTAGCGGAGGTCGGGAGCAGTTCTTC.

This sequence joins TRBV20-1 and TRBJ2-2, with unresolved D. The V end was cut by 0 bases, the J end by 5 bases, with 13 bases between. CDR3 size: 15 residues. Germline-derived CDR1 and CDR2 are DFQATT and SNEGSKA (reference sequence). The CDR3: CSARDTIKATGELFF. In nucleotides, the CDR3 is TGCAGTGCTAGAGATACAATTAAGGCGACCGGGGAGCTGTTTTTT.

This clonotype was seen only a few times. V and J are TRBV7-2 and TRBJ2-2, with TRBD1 matching over 10 bases. The CDR3 contains 17 residues. After removal of 4 bases from V and 1 base from J, the junction contained 6 bases not matched to a gene. CDR1 and CDR2 from the germline V gene are SGHTA and FQGNSA. CDR3 DNA: TGTGCCAGCAGCTCCCGGACAGGGGGAGGGAACACCGGGGAGCTGTTTTTT. As protein: CASSSRTGGGNTGELFF. Full variable domain (rest looked up from reference TRBV7-2 and TRBJ2-2): GAGVSQSPSNKVTEKGKDVELRCDPISGHTALYWYRQSLGQGLEFLIYFQGNSAPDKSGLPSDRFSAERTGGSVSTLTIQRTQQEDSAVYLCASSSRTGGGNTGELFFGEGSRLTVL.

The J gene is TRBJ2-1, the V gene TRBV14; D perhaps matches TRBD2 (7 bases). V gave up 1 base and J gave up 5 bases, with 9 bases separating them. This CDR3 region has 14 residues. The germline CDR1 and CDR2 sequences are SGHDN and FVKESK. CDR3 in amino acids: CASSQGGGHNEQFF. The DNA of the CDR3 is TGTGCCAGCAGCCAAGGGGGGGGGCACAATGAGCAGTTCTTC.

This chain uses TRBV12-5 with TRBJ2-3; 10 nucleotides align to TRBD2. From germline, CDR1 is LGHNT and CDR2 FRNRAP. CDR3 length: 16 residues. The V gene end was trimmed by 1 base and the J gene end by 6 bases; junction bases not matched to a gene: 7. For the CDR3, the DNA is TGTGCTAGTGGTTTGGGCCTAGCGGGGGTCTCGGATACGCAGTATTTT. It encodes CASGLGLAGVSDTQYF.

The chain employs TRBV3-1 and TRBJ2-7; no definite D call. CDR1 and CDR2 (germline): LGHDT, YNNKEL (reference sequence). The V end was cut by 8 bases, the J end by 2 bases, with 10 bases between. This CDR3 is built from 12 residues. DNA of the CDR3: TGTGCCAGCGGGAACGGTCCCTACGAGCAGTACTTC. The encoded protein is CASGNGPYEQYF.

This clonotype has a handful of counts. This chain links TRBV12-3 or TRBV12-4 with TRBJ1-1, with 9 bases matching TRBD1. V trimming: 5 bases; J trimming: 2 bases; junction bases outside the gene matches: 21. This CDR3 has 20 residues. CDR3 loop: CASSTTGGWGRGIVNTEAFF. CDR3 in DNA: TGTGCCAGCAGTACTACAGGGGGCTGGGGTCGGGGGATAGTAAACACTGAAGCTTTCTTT.

The rearrangement links TRBV11-2 to TRBJ1-5; D is undetermined. CDR1 is SGHAT and CDR2 is FQNNGV in the germline V gene. V lost 0 bases to trimming and J lost 7 bases, with 10 bases between them. CDR3 size: 14 residues. CDR3 nucleotide sequence: TGTGCCAGCAGCTTAGATAGGGAAGTACAGCCCCAGCATTTT. It codes for CASSLDREVQPQHF.